These 12 T cell receptor beta chains were sequenced from one sample in a study of cytomegalovirus exposure and HLA in healthy donors. 13 Jbeta primers and 60 Vbeta primers were used for the PCR. Some clones are missing from TCRdb's copy, which holds only in-frame ones; the method was immunoSEQ multiplex PCR. The profile covers 150,000 to 200,000 clones, with just over 75% appearing a single time and 2% to 2.5% taken by the ten largest. Sequencing was done on a sample of PBMCs. The receptors derive from a woman in her twenties or thirties in good health and CMV-seropositive.

The chain is built from TRBV28 and TRBJ1-2; weak D call: TRBD1 (5 bases). The germline gives CDR1 MDHEN, CDR2 SYDVKM. V was pared by 2 bases and J by 6 bases, with 13 bases between. The length of the CDR3 is 14 residues. Here the CDR3 reads CASSLAGPQHGYTF. The CDR3 DNA follows: TGTGCCAGCAGTTTAGCGGGGCCCCAGCATGGCTACACCTTC.

This clone was recorded a few times. The chain joins TRBV9 to TRBJ2-3, with D uncertain. Germline lookup yields CDR1 SGDLS and CDR2 YYNGEE. The CDR3 extends over 14 amino acids. Trimming stripped 3 bases from V and 2 bases from J, with 10 bases between. The CDR3, as DNA: TGTGCCAGCAGCGATAGGCAGGTCACAGATACGCAGTATTTT. The encoded protein is CASSDRQVTDTQYF.

V is TRBV6-5 and J is TRBJ1-5; 8 nucleotides align to TRBD1. Germline-derived CDR1 and CDR2 are MNHEY and SVGAGI. After removal of 5 bases from V and 8 bases from J, the junction contained 8 bases not matched to a gene. This CDR3 comprises 14 residues. CDR3 sequence (DNA): TGTGCCAGCAGTACAGACAGGGGTTCTGAGCCCCAGCATTTT. Its protein is CASSTDRGSEPQHF.

This clone has just one count. This rearrangement joins TRBV2 to TRBJ2-2, with D hard to call. The V gene lost 5 bases and the J gene lost 3 bases, with 4 bases spanning the gap. CDR1 is SNHLY, CDR2 FYNNEI, per germline. The CDR3 runs to 12 residues. This chain's CDR3 is CASSLDTGELFF. The CDR3 coding sequence is TGTGCCAGCAGTTTAGACACCGGGGAGCTGTTTTTT. Full variable domain (remainder filled in from reference TRBV2 and TRBJ2-2): EPEVTQTPSHQVTQMGQEVILRCVPISNHLYFYWYRQILGQKVEFLVSFYNNEISEKSEIFDDQFSVERPDGSNFTLKIRSTKLEDSAMYFCASSLDTGELFFGEGSRLTVL.

The V and J genes are TRBV25-1 and TRBJ1-2; 8 nucleotides agree with TRBD1. The CDR3 loop spans 16 amino acids. Looked up from germline, CDR1 is MGHDK and CDR2 is SYGVNS. The ends lost 2 bases at V and 4 bases at J; junction bases unmatched: 9. CDR3 nucleotide sequence: TGTGCCAGCAGTGAAATCCAAGGCAGGGGGCTCTATGGCTACACCTTC. Its protein product is CASSEIQGRGLYGYTF.

The chain links TRBV11-2 to TRBJ2-7, with D maybe TRBD2 (6 bases). V was clipped by 0 bases and J by 2 bases, with 14 bases between them. Germline V CDR1 and CDR2: SGHAT, FQNNGV. The CDR3 totals 16 residues. The CDR3 DNA reads TGTGCCAGCAGCTTAGAAGTCGGAGGGCGACCCTACGAGCAGTACTTC. Protein product: CASSLEVGGRPYEQYF.

The CDR3 region is CASSLARTGGNSGNTIYF. In DNA form, the CDR3 reads TGTGCCAGCAGCTTAGCGCGAACAGGGGGCAACTCTGGAAACACCATATATTTT. This sequence joins TRBV7-6 and TRBJ1-3; TRBD1 matches at 9 bases. Germline values: CDR1 SGHVS, CDR2 FNYEAQ. This CDR3 spans 18 amino acids. V shed 0 bases and J 0 bases; nucleotides not matched to a gene: 6.

The rearrangement joins TRBV15 to TRBJ1-5, with a tentative D call TRBD1 (5 bases). Between the trimmed V and J ends, which lost 4 bases and 9 bases, there was a span of 25 bases. The CDR3 consists of 17 residues. Germline V CDR1 and CDR2: LNHNV, YYDKDF (reference sequence). CDR3 DNA sequence: TGTGCCACCAGCACTGATCGGGGGATTATATTAGATCGGCCCCAGCATTTT. It is translated as CATSTDRGIILDRPQHF.

This chain joins TRBV29-1 and TRBJ2-1, with 8 bases lining up with TRBD2. Germline trimming cut 3 bases from V and 2 bases from J; bases unmatched to any gene: 0. There are 13 residues in the CDR3. Looked up from germline, CDR1 is SQVTM and CDR2 is ANQGSEA. CDR3 sequence: CSVERGAYNEQFF. CDR3 nucleotide sequence: TGCAGCGTTGAGCGGGGGGCCTACAATGAGCAGTTCTTC.

The J gene is TRBJ2-2, the V gene TRBV28; perhaps TRBD1 as D (6 bases). CDR3 length equals 13 residues. V dropped 10 bases and J dropped 0 bases, with 9 bases sitting between them. In germline, CDR1 is MDHEN, CDR2 SYDVKM. The CDR3 coding sequence is TGTGCCATCCGGACAGCGAACACCGGGGAGCTGTTTTTT. Its translation is CAIRTANTGELFF. The whole variable domain, remainder taken from reference TRBV28 and TRBJ2-2, is DVKVTQSSRYLVKRTGEKVFLECVQDMDHENMFWYRQDPGLGLRLIYFSYDVKMKEKGDIPEGYSVSREKKERFSLILESASTNQTSMYLCAIRTANTGELFFGEGSRLTVL.

This clone was observed a handful of times. J is TRBJ2-7 and V is TRBV10-3; 9 bases match TRBD1. This CDR3 has 17 residues. With V trimmed by 1 base and J by 2 bases, 9 bases remained unmatched. The germline CDR1 and CDR2 sequences are ENHRY and SYGVKD. Here the CDR3 reads CAISELGTGKNPYEQYF. The CDR3 nucleotides are TGTGCCATCAGTGAGTTGGGGACAGGGAAAAACCCCTACGAGCAGTACTTC.

CDR3 protein: CASSVGAGIAFF. For the CDR3, the DNA is TGTGCCAGCAGCGTAGGTGCGGGGATCGCTTTCTTT. The chain is built from TRBV9 and TRBJ1-1; D is unresolved. The CDR3 length is 12 residues. V was clipped by 0 bases and J by 11 bases, with 11 bases between them. Germline V gives CDR1 SGDLS, CDR2 YYNGEE.